This passage covers 19 T cell receptor beta chains from one sample sequenced in a study of T cells in Graves' hyperthyroidism and ophthalmopathy (dated by TCRdb to 2018 to 2020). Libraries were made using multiplex PCR. Instrument on record: Illumina HiSeq 2000. TCR beta CDR3 regions were amplified from RNA transcripts. For the first round of RT-PCR on the TCR CDR3, the HTBI primer set was used together with the Qiagen OneStep RT-PCR kit. Starting from the raw public reads, TCRdb applied fastp trimming at Q25, assembled clones with MiXCR and retained in-frame beta chains. Every CDR3 protein is listed once, alongside the most common genes and DNA of its rows. In all, the sample holds some 550,000 distinct CDR3 sequences, and 15% to 20% of those were seen once. The ten largest clones add up to more than 3% of the sample. Sample: blood. The receptors stem from a middle-aged woman with Graves' ophthalmopathy.

The V gene is TRBV5-4, the J gene TRBJ2-3, with D tentatively TRBD2 (5 bases). The germline V and J ends were trimmed by 1 base and 1 base, with 16 bases remaining between them. The germline V gene encodes CDR1 SGHNT and CDR2 YYREEE (reference sequence). The CDR3 is 17 amino acids. CDR3 sequence (DNA): TGTGCCAGCAGCTTGAAGTTGGTGGGAGACGGCACAGATACGCAGTATTTT. Translated: CASSLKLVGDGTDTQYF.

The chain carries TRBV6-5 and TRBJ1-5, with a possible D match to TRBD1 (6 bases). The germline CDR1 and CDR2 sequences are MNHEY and SVGAGI. V lost 0 bases to trimming and J lost 5 bases, with 20 bases between them. The CDR3 consists of 18 residues. CDR3 region: CASSYSRPGGRPDQPQHF. CDR3 nucleotide sequence: TGTGCCAGCAGTTACTCGAGGCCCGGGGGGCGCCCCGATCAGCCCCAGCATTTT.

Of note for this clonotype: At one boundary the junction diverges from the germline segment, which might be a read error. The chain employs TRBV7-3 and TRBJ2-2; the match to TRBD2 covers 13 bases. The CDR3 runs to 20 residues. Germline V lookup: CDR1 SGHTA, CDR2 FQGTGA. The CDR3 bases are TGTGCCGGCAGCCCCACCCTGGGACTAGCGGGAATCGCGAGGACCGGGGAGCTGTTTTTT. Encoded protein: CAGSPTLGLAGIARTGELFF.

The V call is TRBV5-4, the J call TRBJ2-3, with 7 nucleotides matching TRBD2. From germline, CDR1 is SGHNT and CDR2 YYREEE (reference sequence). This CDR3 has 17 residues. V lost 0 bases to trimming and J lost 3 bases; unmatched junction nucleotides: 10. The CDR3 region has the DNA TGTGCCAGCAGCTTGGGCGGTGAGCGGGGAAGGACAGATACGCAGTATTTT. Its translation is CASSLGGERGRTDTQYF.

V gene TRBV27 combines with J gene TRBJ1-1; 7 bases align to TRBD1. From germline, CDR1 is MNHEY and CDR2 SMNVEV (reference sequence). The CDR3 is 15 residues long. The ends lost 4 bases at V and 0 bases at J; junction bases unmatched: 5. DNA of the CDR3: TGTGCCAGCAGTTCGGCAGGGGGTATGAACACTGAAGCTTTCTTT. Its translation: CASSSAGGMNTEAFF.

Only a few counts were recorded for this clonotype. The chain has TRBV7-2 and TRBJ2-1, with D perhaps being TRBD1 or TRBD2 (6 bases each). Trimming took off 7 bases at V and 4 bases at J, with 17 bases between the two ends. Germline V gene lookup returns CDR1 SGHTA and CDR2 FQGNSA. The CDR3 loop spans 15 amino acids. The CDR3 DNA is TGTGCCAGCACCATAGGAGGGGGAGAATACAATGAGCAGTTCTTC. It encodes CASTIGGGEYNEQFF.

In regard to this clonotype: A much bigger clone sits one base away, suggesting this may be a read error. The V gene is TRBV11-2, the J gene TRBJ2-2; maybe TRBD2 (6 bases). The CDR3 has 15 amino acids. The germline gives CDR1 SGHAT, CDR2 FQNNGV. CDR3 sequence: CASSPRGYNTGGLFF. The CDR3 DNA sequence: TGTGCCAGCAGCCCGAGGGGTTATAACACCGGGGGGCTGTTTTTT.

This clonotype appeared many times. The V and J genes are TRBV30 and TRBJ2-3, with D maybe TRBD2 (5 bases). The V end was cut by 1 base, the J end by 1 base, with 12 bases between. CDR3 length: 15 amino acids. Germline V lookup: CDR1 GTSNPN, CDR2 SVGIG (reference sequence). In DNA form, the CDR3 reads TGTGCCTGGAGTGGAGGGAGAAGGGGCACAGATACGCAGTATTTT. Amino acids: CAWSGGRRGTDTQYF.

This clonotype was recorded many times. The V and J genes are TRBV7-2 and TRBJ2-7, with 9 bases aligning to TRBD2. This CDR3 contains 15 residues. From germline, CDR1 is SGHTA and CDR2 FQGNSA. V dropped 4 bases and J dropped 7; count of bases not matched to a gene: 11. This chain's CDR3 is CASSSQAGGPGEQYF. The CDR3 DNA sequence: TGTGCCAGCAGCTCCCAAGCGGGAGGTCCGGGGGAGCAGTACTTC.

This chain uses TRBV29-1 with TRBJ1-1; 8 positions agree with TRBD1. Germline-derived CDR1 and CDR2 are SQVTM and ANQGSEA. The junction had 2 bases not matched to a gene; V was cut back by 4 bases and J by 1 base. The CDR3 is 13 residues long. The CDR3 DNA reads as TGCAGCGTTGGTGGACAGGGGAACACTGAAGCTTTCTTT. This translates into CSVGGQGNTEAFF.

In nucleotides, the CDR3 is TGTGCCAGCTCACCTAGCGGGACAGGGGGCAATCAGCCCCAGCATTTT. Its translation: CASSPSGTGGNQPQHF. The V and J genes are TRBV18 and TRBJ1-5; 10 bases map to TRBD1. The germline V gene has CDR1 KGHSH and CDR2 LQKENI. CDR3 size: 16 residues. Germline trimming cut 3 bases from V and 2 bases from J; bases unmatched to any gene: 4.

This clonotype was counted a few times. The chain couples TRBV25-1 to TRBJ2-1; 10 bases agree with TRBD2. The CDR3 is made up of 13 amino acids. CDR1 and CDR2 from the germline V gene are MGHDK and SYGVNS. The J segment lost 4 bases and the V segment lost 10 bases, leaving 4 bases of the junction unmatched. The CDR3 DNA reads TGTGCCACGCAGGGACTAGCGTACAATGAGCAGTTCTTC. Its protein is CATQGLAYNEQFF. Full variable domain (missing parts from reference TRBV25-1 and TRBJ2-1): EADIYQTPRYLVIGTGKKITLECSQTMGHDKMYWYQQDPGMELHLIHYSYGVNSTEKGDLSSESTVSRIRTEHFPLTLESARPSHTSQYLCATQGLAYNEQFFGPGTRLTVL.

As concerns this clonotype: This clone may be a read error of a much larger clone one base away. The V gene is TRBV18, the J gene TRBJ2-5; possibly TRBD1 or TRBD2 for D (5 bases each). From germline, CDR1 is KGHSH and CDR2 LQKENI. V lost 3 bases, J lost 3 bases, and 11 bases lay in between. This CDR3 is 14 amino acids long. DNA for the CDR3: TGTGCCAGCTCACCGTCCGGGGCAGAAGAGACCCAGTACTTC. This encodes CASSPSGAEETQYF.

Remarks on this clonotype: One end of the junction does not line up with germline, which may come from a read error. The gene calls are TRBV6-5 and TRBJ1-1, with D perhaps TRBD1 (6 bases). From germline, CDR1 is MNHEY and CDR2 SVGAGI. CDR3 length equals 15 residues. The DNA of the CDR3 is TGTGACAGCAGTTATCTCGGGACAAAGAACACTGAAGCTTTCTTT. It specifies CDSSYLGTKNTEAFF.

V gene TRBV20-1 combines with J gene TRBJ2-7; the match to TRBD2 covers 10 bases. The CDR3 totals 15 residues. Germline V lookup: CDR1 DFQATT, CDR2 SNEGSKA (reference sequence). The junction had 11 bases not matched to a gene; V was cut back by 5 bases and J by 4 bases. CDR3 nucleotides: TGCAGTGCTTTACCCACAGCGGGAGGGGGGTACGAGCAGTACTTC. Protein product: CSALPTAGGGYEQYF.

This clonotype occurred many times. The chain carries TRBV19 and TRBJ1-1, with D maybe TRBD1 (6 bases). Per the germline V gene, CDR1 is LNHDA and CDR2 is SQIVND (reference sequence). The CDR3 covers 14 residues. V dropped 9 bases and J dropped 4 bases, with 18 bases sitting between them. The CDR3: CASQIQGIGTEAFF. The CDR3 coding sequence is TGTGCCAGCCAAATTCAGGGGATAGGCACTGAAGCTTTCTTT.

Of note for this clonotype: A much more abundant neighbour one base away suggests this may be a read error. This likely comes from a read error, as the CDR3 has no conserved phenylalanine or tryptophan at its end. The chain recombines TRBV12-3 or TRBV12-4 with TRBJ2-7, with TRBD2 matching 7 bases. V lost 7 bases, J lost 3 bases, and 9 bases stayed unmatched. This CDR3 is 14 amino acids long. This chain's CDR3 is CASTPGRGIYEQYL. As DNA, the CDR3 is TGTGCCAGCACCCCGGGGCGGGGGATCTACGAGCAGTACCTC.

This clonotype was seen many times. CDR3 loop: CASRQGRGLNTEAFF. The CDR3 DNA is TGTGCCAGTAGGCAGGGAAGGGGTTTGAACACTGAAGCTTTCTTT. The chain is built from TRBV19 and TRBJ1-1, with D maybe TRBD1 (5 bases). CDR3 size: 15 residues. The V end lost 6 bases, the J end lost 0 bases, and 14 bases lay between the germline ends. The germline gives CDR1 LNHDA, CDR2 SQIVND (reference sequence).

In this sample, this clonotype turned up many times. The rearrangement joins TRBV28 to TRBJ2-1; 7 bases agree with TRBD1. The CDR3 has 16 amino acids. With V trimmed by 2 bases and J by 4 bases, 8 bases remained unmatched. Germline V CDR1 and CDR2: MDHEN, SYDVKM. The CDR3 region is CASSLPGTAIYNEQFF. The CDR3 region has the DNA TGTGCCAGCAGTTTACCCGGGACAGCAATATACAATGAGCAGTTCTTC.